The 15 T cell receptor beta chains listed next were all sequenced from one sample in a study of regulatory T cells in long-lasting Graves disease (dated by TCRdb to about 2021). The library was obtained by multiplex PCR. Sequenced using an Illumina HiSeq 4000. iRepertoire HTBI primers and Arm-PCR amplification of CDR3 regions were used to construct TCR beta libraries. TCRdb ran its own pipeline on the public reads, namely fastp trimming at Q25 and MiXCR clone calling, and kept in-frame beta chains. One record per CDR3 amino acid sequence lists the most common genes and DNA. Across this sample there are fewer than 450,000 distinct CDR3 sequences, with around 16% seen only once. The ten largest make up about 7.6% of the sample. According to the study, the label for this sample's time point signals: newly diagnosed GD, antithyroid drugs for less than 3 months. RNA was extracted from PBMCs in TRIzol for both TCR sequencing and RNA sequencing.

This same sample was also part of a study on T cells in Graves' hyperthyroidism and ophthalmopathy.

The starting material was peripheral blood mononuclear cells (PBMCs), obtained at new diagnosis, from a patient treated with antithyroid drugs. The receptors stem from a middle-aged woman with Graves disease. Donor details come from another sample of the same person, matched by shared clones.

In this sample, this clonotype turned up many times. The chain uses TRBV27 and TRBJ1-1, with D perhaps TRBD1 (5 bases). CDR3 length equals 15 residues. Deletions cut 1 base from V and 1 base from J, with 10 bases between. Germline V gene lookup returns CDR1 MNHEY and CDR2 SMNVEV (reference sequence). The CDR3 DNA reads TGTGCCAGCAGTTTATTTGGGGCGGCGAACACTGAAGCTTTCTTT. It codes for CASSLFGAANTEAFF.

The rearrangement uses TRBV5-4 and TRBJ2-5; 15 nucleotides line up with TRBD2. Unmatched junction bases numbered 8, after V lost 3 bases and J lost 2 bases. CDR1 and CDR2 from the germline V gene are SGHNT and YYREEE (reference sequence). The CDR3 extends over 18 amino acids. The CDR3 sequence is CASSSGLAGGPEQETQYF. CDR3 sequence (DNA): TGTGCCAGCAGCTCCGGACTAGCGGGAGGGCCGGAGCAAGAGACCCAGTACTTC.

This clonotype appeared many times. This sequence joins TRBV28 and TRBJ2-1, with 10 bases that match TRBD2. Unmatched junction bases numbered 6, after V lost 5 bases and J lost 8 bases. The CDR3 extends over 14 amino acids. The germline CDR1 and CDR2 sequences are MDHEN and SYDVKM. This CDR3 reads CASSRLAGEYEQFF. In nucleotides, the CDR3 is TGTGCCAGCAGTCGTCTAGCGGGAGAATATGAGCAGTTCTTC.

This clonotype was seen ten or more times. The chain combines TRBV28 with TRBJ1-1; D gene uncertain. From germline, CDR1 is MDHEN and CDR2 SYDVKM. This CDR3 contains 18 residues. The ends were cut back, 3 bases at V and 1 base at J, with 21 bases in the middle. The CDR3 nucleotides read TGTGCCAGCAGTTTCGACGATTTTCTCTTTCACGAGAACACTGAAGCTTTCTTT. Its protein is CASSFDDFLFHENTEAFF.

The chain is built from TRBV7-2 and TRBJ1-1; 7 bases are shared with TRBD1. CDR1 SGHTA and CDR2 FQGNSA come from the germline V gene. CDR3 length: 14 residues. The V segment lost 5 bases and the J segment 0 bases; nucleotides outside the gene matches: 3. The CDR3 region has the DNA TGTGCCAGCAGCACTGGGACAGTGAACACTGAAGCTTTCTTT. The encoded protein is CASSTGTVNTEAFF.

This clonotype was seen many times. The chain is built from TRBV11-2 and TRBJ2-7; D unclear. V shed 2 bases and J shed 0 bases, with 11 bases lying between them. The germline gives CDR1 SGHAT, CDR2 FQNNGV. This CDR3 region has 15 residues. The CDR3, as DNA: TGTGCCAGCAGCTTATTGTCCGGAACCTCCTACGAGCAGTACTTC. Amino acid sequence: CASSLLSGTSYEQYF.

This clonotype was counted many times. The CDR3 sequence: CASTVVSTGSHEQYF. The CDR3 bases are TGTGCCAGCACCGTAGTGTCCACAGGGTCCCACGAGCAGTACTTC. The V gene is TRBV12-3 or TRBV12-4, the J gene TRBJ2-7; maybe TRBD1 (6 bases). The CDR3 has 15 amino acids. Deletions cut 7 bases from V and 5 bases from J, with 21 bases between.

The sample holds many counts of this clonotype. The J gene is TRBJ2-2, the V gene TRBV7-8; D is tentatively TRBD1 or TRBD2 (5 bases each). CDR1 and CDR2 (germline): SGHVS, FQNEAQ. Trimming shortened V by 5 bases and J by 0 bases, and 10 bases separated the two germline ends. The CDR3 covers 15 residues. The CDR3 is CASSTGRSNTGELFF. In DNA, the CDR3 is TGTGCCAGCAGCACGGGACGGTCGAACACCGGGGAGCTGTTTTTT.

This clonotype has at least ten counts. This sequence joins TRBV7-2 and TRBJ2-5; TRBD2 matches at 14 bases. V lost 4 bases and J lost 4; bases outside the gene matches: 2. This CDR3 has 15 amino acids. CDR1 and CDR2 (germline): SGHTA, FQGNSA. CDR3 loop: CASSSGLAGAETQYF. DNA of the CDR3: TGTGCCAGCAGCTCGGGACTAGCGGGAGCAGAGACCCAGTACTTC.

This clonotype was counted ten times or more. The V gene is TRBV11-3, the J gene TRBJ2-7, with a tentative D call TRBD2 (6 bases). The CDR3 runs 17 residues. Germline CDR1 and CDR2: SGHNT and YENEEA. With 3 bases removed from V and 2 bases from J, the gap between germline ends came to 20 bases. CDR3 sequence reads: CASSFFWDSHQTYEQYF. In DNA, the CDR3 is TGTGCCAGCAGCTTTTTTTGGGACTCGCATCAGACCTACGAGCAGTACTTC.

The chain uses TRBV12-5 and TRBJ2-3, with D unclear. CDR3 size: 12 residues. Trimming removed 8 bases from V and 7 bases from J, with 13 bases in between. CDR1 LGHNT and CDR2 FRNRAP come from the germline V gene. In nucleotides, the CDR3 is TGTGCTAGTTGTCTCCACTCGAATACGCAGTATTTT. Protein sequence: CASCLHSNTQYF. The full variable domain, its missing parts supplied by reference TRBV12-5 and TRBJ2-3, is DARVTQTPRHKVTEMGQEVTMRCQPILGHNTVFWYRQTMMQGLELLAYFRNRAPLDDSGMPKDRFSAEMPDATLATLKIQPSEPRDSAVYFCASCLHSNTQYFGPGTRLTVL.

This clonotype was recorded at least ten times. CDR3 region: CASSELVRTGRDEQFF. The CDR3 coding sequence is TGCGCCAGCAGTGAGCTCGTCCGGACAGGGCGCGATGAGCAGTTCTTC. J is TRBJ2-1 and V is TRBV10-2, with 8 nucleotides matching TRBD1. This CDR3 comprises 16 residues. The V gene's germline CDR1 is WSHSY and CDR2 SAAADI. V shed 2 bases, J shed 8 bases, and the junction held 11 bases outside the gene matches.

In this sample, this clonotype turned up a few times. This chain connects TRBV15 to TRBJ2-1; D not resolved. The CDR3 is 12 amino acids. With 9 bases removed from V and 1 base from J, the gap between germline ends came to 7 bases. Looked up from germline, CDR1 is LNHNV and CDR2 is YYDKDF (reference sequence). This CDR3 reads CATLGSYNEQFF. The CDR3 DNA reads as TGTGCCACTCTAGGTTCCTACAATGAGCAGTTCTTC.

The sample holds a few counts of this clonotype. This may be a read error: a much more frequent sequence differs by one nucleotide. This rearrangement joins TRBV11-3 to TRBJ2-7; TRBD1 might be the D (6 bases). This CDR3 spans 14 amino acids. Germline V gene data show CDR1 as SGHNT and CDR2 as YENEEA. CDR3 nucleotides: TGTGCCAGCAGTTCCCCTGGGACAATCTACGGGCAGTACTTC. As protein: CASSSPGTIYGQYF. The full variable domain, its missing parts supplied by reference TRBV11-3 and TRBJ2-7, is EAGVVQSPRYKIIEKKQPVAFWCNPISGHNTLYWYLQNLGQGPELLIRYENEEAVDDSQLPKDRFSAERLKGVDSTLKIQPAELGDSAVYLCASSSPGTIYGQYFGPGTRLTVT.

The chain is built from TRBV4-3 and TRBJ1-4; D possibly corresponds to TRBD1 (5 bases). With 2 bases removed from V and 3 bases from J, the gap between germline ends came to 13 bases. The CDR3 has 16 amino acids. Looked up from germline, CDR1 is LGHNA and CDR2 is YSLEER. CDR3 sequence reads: CASSQTDLGANEKLFF. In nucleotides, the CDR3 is TGCGCCAGCAGCCAAACTGACTTGGGGGCTAATGAAAAACTGTTTTTT.